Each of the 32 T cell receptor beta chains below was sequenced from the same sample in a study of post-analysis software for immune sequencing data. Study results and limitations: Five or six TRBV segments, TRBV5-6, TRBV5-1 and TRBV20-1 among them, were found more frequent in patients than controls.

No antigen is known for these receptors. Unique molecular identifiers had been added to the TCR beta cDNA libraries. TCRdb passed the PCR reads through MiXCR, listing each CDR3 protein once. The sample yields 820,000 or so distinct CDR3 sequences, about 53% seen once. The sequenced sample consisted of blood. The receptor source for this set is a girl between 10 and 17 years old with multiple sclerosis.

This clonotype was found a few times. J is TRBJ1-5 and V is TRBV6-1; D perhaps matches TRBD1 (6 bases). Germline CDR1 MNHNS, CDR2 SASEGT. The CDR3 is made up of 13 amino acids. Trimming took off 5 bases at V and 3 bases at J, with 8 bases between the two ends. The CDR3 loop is CASSNRANQPQHF. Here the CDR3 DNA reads TGTGCCAGCAGTAACAGGGCCAATCAGCCCCAGCATTTT.

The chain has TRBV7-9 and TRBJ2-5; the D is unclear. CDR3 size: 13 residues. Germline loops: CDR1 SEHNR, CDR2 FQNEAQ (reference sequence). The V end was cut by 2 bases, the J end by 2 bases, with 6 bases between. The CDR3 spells CASSLLVQETQYF. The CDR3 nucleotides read TGTGCCAGCAGCTTATTAGTACAAGAGACCCAGTACTTC.

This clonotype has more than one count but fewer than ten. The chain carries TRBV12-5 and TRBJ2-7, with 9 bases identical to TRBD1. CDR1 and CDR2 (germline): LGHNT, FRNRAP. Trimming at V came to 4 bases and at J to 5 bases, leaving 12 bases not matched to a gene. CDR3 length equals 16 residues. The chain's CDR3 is CASGSSLGQGPHEQYF. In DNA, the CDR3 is TGTGCTAGTGGTTCGTCCTTGGGACAGGGTCCCCACGAGCAGTACTTC.

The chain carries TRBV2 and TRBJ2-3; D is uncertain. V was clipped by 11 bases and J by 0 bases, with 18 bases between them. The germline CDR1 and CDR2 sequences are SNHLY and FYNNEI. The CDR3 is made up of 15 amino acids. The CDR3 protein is CAEVKVPMSTDTQYF. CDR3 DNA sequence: TGTGCCGAGGTCAAGGTCCCGATGAGCACAGATACGCAGTATTTT.

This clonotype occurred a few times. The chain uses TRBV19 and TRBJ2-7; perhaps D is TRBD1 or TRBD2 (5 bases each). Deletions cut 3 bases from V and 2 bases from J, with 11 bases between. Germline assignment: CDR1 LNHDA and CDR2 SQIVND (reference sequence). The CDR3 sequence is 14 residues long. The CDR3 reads CASSIRDGPYEQYF. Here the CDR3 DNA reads TGTGCCAGTAGTATCCGGGACGGCCCCTACGAGCAGTACTTC.

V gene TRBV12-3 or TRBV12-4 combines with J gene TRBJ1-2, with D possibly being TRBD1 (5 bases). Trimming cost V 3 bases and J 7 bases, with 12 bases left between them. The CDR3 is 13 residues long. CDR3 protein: CASSLVGDRGYTF. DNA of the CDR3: TGTGCCAGCAGTTTGGTAGGGGATCGTGGCTACACCTTC.

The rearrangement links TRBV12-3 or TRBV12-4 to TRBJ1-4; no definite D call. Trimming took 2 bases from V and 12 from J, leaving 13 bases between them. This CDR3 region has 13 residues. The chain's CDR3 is CASSLYRTGELFF. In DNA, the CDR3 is TGTGCCAGCAGTTTATACCGGACCGGGGAACTGTTTTTT.

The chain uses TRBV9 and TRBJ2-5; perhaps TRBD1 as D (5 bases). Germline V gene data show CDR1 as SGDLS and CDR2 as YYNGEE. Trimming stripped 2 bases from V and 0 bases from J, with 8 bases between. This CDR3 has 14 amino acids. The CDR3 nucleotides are TGTGCCAGCAGCGTCAGGGTGGACCAAGAGACCCAGTACTTC. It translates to CASSVRVDQETQYF. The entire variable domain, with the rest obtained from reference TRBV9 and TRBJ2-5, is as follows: DSGVTQTPKHLITATGQRVTLRCSPRSGDLSVYWYQQSLDQGLQFLIQYYNGEERAKGNILERFSAQQFPDLHSELNLSSLELGDSALYFCASSVRVDQETQYFGPGTRLLVL.

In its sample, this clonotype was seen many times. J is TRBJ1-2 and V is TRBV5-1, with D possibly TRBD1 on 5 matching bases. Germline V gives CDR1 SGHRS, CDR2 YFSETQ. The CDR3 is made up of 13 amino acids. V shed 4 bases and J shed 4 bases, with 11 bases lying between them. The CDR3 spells CASSVTDLYGYTF. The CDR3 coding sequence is TGCGCCAGCAGCGTGACAGACCTCTATGGCTACACCTTC.

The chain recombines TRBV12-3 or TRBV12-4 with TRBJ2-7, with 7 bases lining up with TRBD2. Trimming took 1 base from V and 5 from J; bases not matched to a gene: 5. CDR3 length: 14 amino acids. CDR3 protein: CASSLVGGPHEQYF. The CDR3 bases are TGTGCCAGCAGTTTAGTGGGAGGGCCCCACGAGCAGTACTTC.

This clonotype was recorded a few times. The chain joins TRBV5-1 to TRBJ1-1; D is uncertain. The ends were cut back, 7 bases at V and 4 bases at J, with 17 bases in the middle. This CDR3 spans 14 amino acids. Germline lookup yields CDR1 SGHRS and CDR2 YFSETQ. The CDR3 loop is CASLPHAGSTEAFF. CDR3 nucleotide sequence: TGCGCCAGCCTACCTCATGCCGGGAGCACTGAAGCTTTCTTT.

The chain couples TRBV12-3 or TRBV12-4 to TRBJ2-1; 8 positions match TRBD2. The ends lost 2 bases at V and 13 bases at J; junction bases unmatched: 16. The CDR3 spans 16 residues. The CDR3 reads CASSLNTGRAAETQFF. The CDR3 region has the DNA TGTGCCAGCAGTTTAAATACCGGGAGGGCCGCAGAGACCCAGTTCTTC.

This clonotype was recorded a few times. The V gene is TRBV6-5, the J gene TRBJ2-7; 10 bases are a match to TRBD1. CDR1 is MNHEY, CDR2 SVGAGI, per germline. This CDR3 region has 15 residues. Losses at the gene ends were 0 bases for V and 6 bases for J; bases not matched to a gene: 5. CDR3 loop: CASSYSWDRGSEQYF. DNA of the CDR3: TGTGCCAGCAGTTACTCGTGGGACAGGGGAAGCGAGCAGTACTTC.

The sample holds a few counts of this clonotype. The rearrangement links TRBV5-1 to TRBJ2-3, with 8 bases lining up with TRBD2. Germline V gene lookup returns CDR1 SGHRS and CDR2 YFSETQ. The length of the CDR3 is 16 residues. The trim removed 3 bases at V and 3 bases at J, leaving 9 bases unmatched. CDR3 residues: CASSSGGLLATDTQYF. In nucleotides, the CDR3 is TGCGCCAGCAGCTCGGGGGGGCTTTTAGCGACAGATACGCAGTATTTT. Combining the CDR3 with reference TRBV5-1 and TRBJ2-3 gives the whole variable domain KAGVTQTPRYLIKTRGQQVTLSCSPISGHRSVSWYQQTPGQGLQFLFEYFSETQRNKGNFPGRFSGRQFSNSRSEMNVSTLELGDSALYLCASSSGGLLATDTQYFGPGTRLTVL.

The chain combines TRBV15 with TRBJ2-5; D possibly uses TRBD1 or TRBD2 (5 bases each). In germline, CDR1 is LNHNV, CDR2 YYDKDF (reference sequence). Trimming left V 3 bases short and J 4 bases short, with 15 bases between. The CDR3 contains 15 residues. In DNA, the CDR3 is TGTGCCACCAGCAGCTCTTATGGGACCGCAGAGACCCAGTACTTC. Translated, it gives CATSSSYGTAETQYF.

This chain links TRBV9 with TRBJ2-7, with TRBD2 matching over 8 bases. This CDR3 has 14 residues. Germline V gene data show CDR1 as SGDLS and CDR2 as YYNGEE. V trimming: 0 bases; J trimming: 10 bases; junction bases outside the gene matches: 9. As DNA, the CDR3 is TGTGCCAGCAGCGTAGCCGGGACTAGTTCTCGTCAGTACTTC. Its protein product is CASSVAGTSSRQYF.

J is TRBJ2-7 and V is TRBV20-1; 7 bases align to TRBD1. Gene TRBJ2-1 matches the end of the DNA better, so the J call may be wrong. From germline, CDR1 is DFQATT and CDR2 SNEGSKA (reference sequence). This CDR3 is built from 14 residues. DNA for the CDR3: TGCAGTGCTAGACGGAAGGGGGCCACCAATGAGCAGTTCTTC. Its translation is CSARRKGATNEQFF.

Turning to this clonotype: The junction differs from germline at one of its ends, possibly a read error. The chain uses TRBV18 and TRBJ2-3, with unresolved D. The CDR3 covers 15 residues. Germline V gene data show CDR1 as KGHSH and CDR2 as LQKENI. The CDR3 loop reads CASSPPDERIDMQYF. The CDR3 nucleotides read TGTGCCAGCTCACCACCAGATGAGAGGATAGATATGCAGTATTTT.

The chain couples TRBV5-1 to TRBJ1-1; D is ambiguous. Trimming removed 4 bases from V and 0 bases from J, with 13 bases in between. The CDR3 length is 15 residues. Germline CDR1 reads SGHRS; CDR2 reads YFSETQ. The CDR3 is CASSPMASMNTEAFF. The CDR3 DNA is TGCGCCAGCAGCCCCATGGCGTCCATGAACACTGAAGCTTTCTTT.

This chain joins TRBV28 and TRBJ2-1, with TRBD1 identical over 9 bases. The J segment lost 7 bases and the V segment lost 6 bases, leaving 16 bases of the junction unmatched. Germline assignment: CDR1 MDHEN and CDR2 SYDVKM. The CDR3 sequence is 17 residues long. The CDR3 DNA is TGTGCCAGCAGCCCCGATCCGACAGGGGGATTTAGGAATGAGCAGTTCTTC. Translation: CASSPDPTGGFRNEQFF.

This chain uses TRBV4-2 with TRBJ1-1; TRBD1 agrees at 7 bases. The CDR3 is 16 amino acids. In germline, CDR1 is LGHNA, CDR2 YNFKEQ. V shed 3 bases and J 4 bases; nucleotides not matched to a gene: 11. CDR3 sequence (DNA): TGTGCCAGCAGCCAGAGCAGACAGGGCGTGGGCACTGAAGCTTTCTTT. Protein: CASSQSRQGVGTEAFF.

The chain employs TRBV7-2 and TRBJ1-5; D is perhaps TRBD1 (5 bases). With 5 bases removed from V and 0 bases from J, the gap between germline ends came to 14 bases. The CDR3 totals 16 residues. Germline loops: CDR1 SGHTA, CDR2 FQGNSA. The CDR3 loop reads CASSPGTRYSNQPQHF. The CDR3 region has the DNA TGTGCCAGCAGCCCAGGGACGAGATATAGCAATCAGCCCCAGCATTTT.

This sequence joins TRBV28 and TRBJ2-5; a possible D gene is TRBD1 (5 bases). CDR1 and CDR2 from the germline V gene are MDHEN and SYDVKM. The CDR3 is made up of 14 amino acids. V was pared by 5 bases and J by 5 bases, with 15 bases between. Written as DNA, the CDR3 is TGTGCCAGCAGTCAGAGGACAAGTCCGGAGACCCAGTACTTC. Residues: CASSQRTSPETQYF.

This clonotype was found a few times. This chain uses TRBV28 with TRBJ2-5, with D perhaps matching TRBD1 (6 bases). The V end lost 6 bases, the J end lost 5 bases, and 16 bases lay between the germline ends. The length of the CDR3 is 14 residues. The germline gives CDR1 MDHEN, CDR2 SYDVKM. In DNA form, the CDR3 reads TGTGCCAGCAGACCGGGACAAAGGAGGGAGACCCAGTACTTC. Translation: CASRPGQRRETQYF.

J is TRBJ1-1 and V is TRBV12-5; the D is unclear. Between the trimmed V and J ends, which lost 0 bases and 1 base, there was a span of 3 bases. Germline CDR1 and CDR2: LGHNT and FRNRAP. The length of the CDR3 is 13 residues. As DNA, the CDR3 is TGTGCTAGTGGTTTGGTTCAGAACACTGAAGCTTTCTTT. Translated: CASGLVQNTEAFF.

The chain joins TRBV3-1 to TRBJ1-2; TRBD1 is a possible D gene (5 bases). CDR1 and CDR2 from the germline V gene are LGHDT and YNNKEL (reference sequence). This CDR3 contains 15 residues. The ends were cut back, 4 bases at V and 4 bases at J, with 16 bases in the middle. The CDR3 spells CASSPAGGNGYGYTF. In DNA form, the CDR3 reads TGTGCCAGCAGCCCGGCTGGGGGTAACGGCTATGGCTACACCTTC.

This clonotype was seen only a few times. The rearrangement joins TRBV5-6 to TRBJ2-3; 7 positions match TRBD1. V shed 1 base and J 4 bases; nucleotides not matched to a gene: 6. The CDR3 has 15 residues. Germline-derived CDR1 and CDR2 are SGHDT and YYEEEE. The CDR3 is CASSLRTGVSDTQYF. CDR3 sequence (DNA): TGTGCCAGCAGCTTGCGAACAGGGGTATCAGATACGCAGTATTTT.

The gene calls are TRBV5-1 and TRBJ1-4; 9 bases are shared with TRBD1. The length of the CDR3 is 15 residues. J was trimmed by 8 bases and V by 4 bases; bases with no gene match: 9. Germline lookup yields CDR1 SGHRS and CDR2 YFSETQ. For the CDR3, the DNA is TGCGCCAGCAGCCCGGACAGGGGTGATCGAGAAAAACTGTTTTTT. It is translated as CASSPDRGDREKLFF.

CDR3 amino acids: CASKLTGEDYEQYF. The CDR3 bases are TGTGCCAGCAAACTGACAGGGGAGGATTACGAGCAGTACTTC. The chain couples TRBV12-3 or TRBV12-4 to TRBJ2-7; 8 bases match TRBD1. V gave up 7 bases and J gave up 4 bases; unmatched junction bases: 9. This CDR3 contains 14 residues.

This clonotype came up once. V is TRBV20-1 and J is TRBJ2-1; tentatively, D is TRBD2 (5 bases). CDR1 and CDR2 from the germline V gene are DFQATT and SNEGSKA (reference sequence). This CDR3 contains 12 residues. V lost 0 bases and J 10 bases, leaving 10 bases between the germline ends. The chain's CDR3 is CSARDKTTEQFF. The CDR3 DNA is TGCAGTGCTAGAGACAAGACTACCGAGCAGTTCTTC.

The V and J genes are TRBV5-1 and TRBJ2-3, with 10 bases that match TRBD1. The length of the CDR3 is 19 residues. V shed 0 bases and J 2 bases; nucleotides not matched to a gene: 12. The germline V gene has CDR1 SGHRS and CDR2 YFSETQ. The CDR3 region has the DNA TGCGCCAGCAGCTTGGACGTCGCCGGGACAGGGGCCATCACAGATACGCAGTATTTT. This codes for CASSLDVAGTGAITDTQYF.

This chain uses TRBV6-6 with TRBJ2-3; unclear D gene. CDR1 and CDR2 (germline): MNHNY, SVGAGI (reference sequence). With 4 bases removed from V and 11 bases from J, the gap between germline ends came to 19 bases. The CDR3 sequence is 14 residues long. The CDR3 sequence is CASSWVTFGERQYF. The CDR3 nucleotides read TGTGCCAGCAGTTGGGTGACGTTCGGCGAACGGCAGTATTTT.